One sample yielded the 14 T cell receptor beta chains listed below, sequenced in a study of cytomegalovirus exposure and HLA in healthy donors. In the PCR, 60 Vbeta and 13 Jbeta primers were used. Sequenced by immunoSEQ multiplex PCR; TCRdb stores in-frame clones only, minus some. This sample has 150,000 to 180,000 clones, with 60% to 85% found just once. The sample comprised PBMCs. These TCRs come from a woman between 40 and 55 years old in good health and CMV-seronegative.

The chain recombines TRBV28 with TRBJ2-2, with 10 bases matching TRBD2. J gave up 6 bases and V 6 bases, and 1 base lay outside the gene matches. From germline, CDR1 is MDHEN and CDR2 SYDVKM. CDR3 length: 13 residues. Here the CDR3 DNA reads TGTGCCAGCAGACTAGCGGGGTCCGGGGAGCTGTTTTTT. Its translation is CASRLAGSGELFF.

The chain joins TRBV5-1 to TRBJ1-1, with TRBD1 matching over 12 bases. Per germline, CDR1 SGHRS and CDR2 YFSETQ. This CDR3 is 16 amino acids long. V lost 4 bases to trimming and J lost 1 base; unmatched junction nucleotides: 5. The DNA of the CDR3 is TGCGCCAGCAGCCCCGGGACAGGGGGCAGGAACACTGAAGCTTTCTTT. Translated, it gives CASSPGTGGRNTEAFF.

The chain combines TRBV7-9 with TRBJ2-5, with 10 bases identical to TRBD2. With 5 bases clipped from V and 1 base from J, the junction kept 4 bases outside the gene matches. The CDR3 extends over 15 amino acids. Germline loops: CDR1 SEHNR, CDR2 FQNEAQ (reference sequence). This CDR3 is CASSRTSGFQETQYF. CDR3 nucleotides: TGTGCCAGCAGCCGGACTAGCGGATTCCAAGAGACCCAGTACTTC.

This chain connects TRBV2 to TRBJ2-1, with TRBD1 matching over 9 bases. The CDR3 runs to 12 residues. V lost 4 bases, J lost 12 bases, and 4 bases stayed unmatched. CDR1 is SNHLY and CDR2 is FYNNEI in the germline V gene. The CDR3 sequence: CASSGTGVWQFF. In DNA form, the CDR3 reads TGTGCCAGCAGTGGGACAGGGGTTTGGCAGTTCTTC.

V usage is TRBV19 and J usage is TRBJ1-1; TRBD1 matches 7 bases. The CDR3 contains 15 residues. Unmatched junction bases numbered 11, after V lost 6 bases and J lost 4 bases. Germline V CDR1 and CDR2: LNHDA, SQIVND (reference sequence). CDR3 sequence (DNA): TGTGCCAGTAGCCGCGAACCGGGACAGCTCACTGAAGCTTTCTTT. Translation: CASSREPGQLTEAFF.

The chain is built from TRBV29-1 and TRBJ1-1; D ambiguous. The V end lost 0 bases, the J end lost 12 bases, and 20 bases lay between the germline ends. The CDR3 has 14 amino acids. CDR1 SQVTM and CDR2 ANQGSEA come from the germline V gene. The CDR3 loop is CSVEDLRWFRRSFF. CDR3 nucleotide sequence: TGCAGCGTTGAAGATCTTAGGTGGTTCCGGCGGTCTTTCTTT.

This chain links TRBV7-8 with TRBJ1-1; 8 bases align to TRBD1. The J segment lost 6 bases and the V segment lost 5 bases, leaving 2 bases of the junction unmatched. The CDR3 loop spans 12 amino acids. CDR1 SGHVS and CDR2 FQNEAQ come from the germline V gene. The CDR3 DNA reads TGTGCCAGCAGCCTGGACAGGGCTGAAGCTTTCTTT. Protein product: CASSLDRAEAFF.

This chain joins TRBV2 and TRBJ2-7, with D maybe TRBD2 (6 bases). V was clipped by 4 bases and J by 0 bases, with 10 bases between them. The CDR3 extends over 14 amino acids. Germline loops: CDR1 SNHLY, CDR2 FYNNEI. CDR3 region: CASSARTTSYEQYF. The CDR3 coding sequence is TGTGCCAGCAGTGCTCGGACTACCTCCTACGAGCAGTACTTC.

V gene TRBV15 combines with J gene TRBJ1-6; tentatively, D is TRBD1 (5 bases). The CDR3 has 15 residues. From germline, CDR1 is LNHNV and CDR2 YYDKDF (reference sequence). Trimming shortened V by 4 bases and J by 9 bases, and 16 bases separated the two germline ends. CDR3 residues: CATSTRQRTGSPLHF. The DNA for the CDR3 is TGTGCCACCAGCACCAGACAGCGCACGGGTTCACCCCTCCACTTT.

The V and J genes are TRBV13 and TRBJ2-1; TRBD2 matches at 11 bases. The CDR3 length is 15 residues. V lost 5 bases to trimming and J lost 5 bases; unmatched junction nucleotides: 5. Germline V lookup: CDR1 PRHDT, CDR2 FYEKMQ (reference sequence). The CDR3 loop reads CASSAGLAENNEQFF. The DNA of the CDR3 is TGTGCCAGCAGCGCGGGACTAGCGGAAAACAATGAGCAGTTCTTC.

J is TRBJ1-4 and V is TRBV4-2; D ambiguous. The germline V gene has CDR1 LGHNA and CDR2 YNFKEQ. The CDR3 is 14 residues long. The ends were cut back, 0 bases at V and 4 bases at J, with 6 bases in the middle. The CDR3 is CASSQEQFNEKLFF. For the CDR3, the DNA is TGTGCCAGCAGCCAAGAACAGTTTAATGAAAAACTGTTTTTT.

This sequence joins TRBV5-1 and TRBJ1-5; TRBD1 aligns across 10 bases. V lost 4 bases to trimming and J lost 0 bases; unmatched junction nucleotides: 4. This CDR3 comprises 16 residues. The germline V gene has CDR1 SGHRS and CDR2 YFSETQ. The CDR3 reads CASSLGTGVSNQPQHF. The CDR3 DNA is TGCGCCAGCAGCCTAGGGACAGGGGTTAGCAATCAGCCCCAGCATTTT. The complete variable domain, with remaining parts taken from reference TRBV5-1 and TRBJ1-5, reads KAGVTQTPRYLIKTRGQQVTLSCSPISGHRSVSWYQQTPGQGLQFLFEYFSETQRNKGNFPGRFSGRQFSNSRSEMNVSTLELGDSALYLCASSLGTGVSNQPQHFGDGTRLSIL.

Only a few counts were recorded for this clone. The chain links TRBV29-1 to TRBJ1-1; TRBD1 aligns across 8 bases. Unmatched junction bases numbered 12, after V lost 5 bases and J lost 4 bases. Germline CDR1 and CDR2: SQVTM and ANQGSEA. The CDR3 covers 15 residues. The CDR3 DNA reads as TGCAGCGTTCGTTTCGGGACAGGCTTGGGCACTGAAGCTTTCTTT. It codes for CSVRFGTGLGTEAFF. The whole variable domain, filled in from reference TRBV29-1 and TRBJ1-1, reads SAVISQKPSRDICQRGTSLTIQCQVDSQVTMMFWYRQQPGQSLTLIATANQGSEATYESGFVIDKFPISRPNLTFSTLTVSNMSPEDSSIYLCSVRFGTGLGTEAFFGQGTRLTVV.

CDR3 amino acids: CASSQAGGGPRGGYTF. As DNA, the CDR3 is TGTGCCAGCAGCCAAGCGGGAGGGGGCCCGAGGGGTGGCTACACCTTC. J is TRBJ1-2 and V is TRBV13; 7 bases agree with TRBD1. The CDR3 is 16 amino acids. Trimming removed 5 bases from V and 7 bases from J; junction bases left unmatched: 16. The V gene's germline CDR1 is PRHDT and CDR2 FYEKMQ (reference sequence). Full variable domain (rest looked up from reference TRBV13 and TRBJ1-2): AAGVIQSPRHLIKEKRETATLKCYPIPRHDTVYWYQQGPGQDPQFLISFYEKMQSDKGSIPDRFSAQQFSDYHSELNMSSLELGDSALYFCASSQAGGGPRGGYTFGSGTRLTVV.